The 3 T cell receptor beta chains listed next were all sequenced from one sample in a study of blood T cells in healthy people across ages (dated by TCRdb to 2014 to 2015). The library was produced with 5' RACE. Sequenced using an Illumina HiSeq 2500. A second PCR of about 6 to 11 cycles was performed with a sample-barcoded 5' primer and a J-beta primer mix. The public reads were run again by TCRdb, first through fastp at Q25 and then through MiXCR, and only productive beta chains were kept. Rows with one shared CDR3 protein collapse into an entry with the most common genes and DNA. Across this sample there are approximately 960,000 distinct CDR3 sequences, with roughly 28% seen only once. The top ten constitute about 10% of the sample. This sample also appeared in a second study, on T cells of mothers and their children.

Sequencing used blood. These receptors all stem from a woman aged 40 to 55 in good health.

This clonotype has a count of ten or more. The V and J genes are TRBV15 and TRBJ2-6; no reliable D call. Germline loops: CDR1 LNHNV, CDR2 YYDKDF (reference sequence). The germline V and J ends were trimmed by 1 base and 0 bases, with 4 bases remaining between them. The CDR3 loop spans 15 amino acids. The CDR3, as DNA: TGTGCCACCAGCAGAGGGGACTCTGGGGCCAACGTCCTGACTTTC. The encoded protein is CATSRGDSGANVLTF.

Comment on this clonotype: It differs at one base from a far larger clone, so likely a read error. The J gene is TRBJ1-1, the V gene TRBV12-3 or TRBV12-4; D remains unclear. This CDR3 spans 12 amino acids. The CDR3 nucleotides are TGTGCCAGCGGTTTAGTGGGGACTGAAGCTTTCTTT. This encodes CASGLVGTEAFF.

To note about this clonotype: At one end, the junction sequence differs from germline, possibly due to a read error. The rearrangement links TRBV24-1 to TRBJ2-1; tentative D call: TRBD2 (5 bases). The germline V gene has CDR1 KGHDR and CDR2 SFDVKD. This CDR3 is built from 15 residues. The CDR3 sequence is CATSGGSLTYNERYF. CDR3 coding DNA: TGTGCCACCAGTGGAGGGTCTTTAACCTACAATGAGCGGTACTTC.